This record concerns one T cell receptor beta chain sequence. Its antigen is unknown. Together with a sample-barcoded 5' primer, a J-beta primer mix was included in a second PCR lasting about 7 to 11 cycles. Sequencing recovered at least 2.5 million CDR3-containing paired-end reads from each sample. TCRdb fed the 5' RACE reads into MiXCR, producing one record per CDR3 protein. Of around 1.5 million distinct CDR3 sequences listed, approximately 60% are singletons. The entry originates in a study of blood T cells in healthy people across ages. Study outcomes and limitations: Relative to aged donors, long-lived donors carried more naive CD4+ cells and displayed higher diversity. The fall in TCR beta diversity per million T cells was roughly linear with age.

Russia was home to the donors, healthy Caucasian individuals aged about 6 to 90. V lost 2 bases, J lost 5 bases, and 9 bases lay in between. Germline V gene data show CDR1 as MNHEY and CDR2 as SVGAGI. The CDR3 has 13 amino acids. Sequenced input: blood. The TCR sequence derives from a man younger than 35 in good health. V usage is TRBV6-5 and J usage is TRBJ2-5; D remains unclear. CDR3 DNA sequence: TGTGCCAGCAGTTACGGGGATATGGAGACCCAGTACTTC. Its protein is CASSYGDMETQYF.